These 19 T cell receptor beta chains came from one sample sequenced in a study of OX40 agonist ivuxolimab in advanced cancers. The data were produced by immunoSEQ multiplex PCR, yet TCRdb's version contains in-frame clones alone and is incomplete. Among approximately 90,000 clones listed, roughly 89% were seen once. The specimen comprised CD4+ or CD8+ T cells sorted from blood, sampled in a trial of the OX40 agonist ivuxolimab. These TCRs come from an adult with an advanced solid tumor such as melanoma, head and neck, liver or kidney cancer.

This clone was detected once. The CDR3 here is CASNLAGEGNEQFF. The DNA of the CDR3 is TGTGCCAGCAACCTGGCGGGGGAGGGAAATGAGCAGTTCTTC. The chain links TRBV7-9 to TRBJ2-1, with TRBD2 matching 7 bases. The CDR3 is made up of 14 amino acids. Looked up from germline, CDR1 is SEHNR and CDR2 is FQNEAQ (reference sequence). The V gene end was trimmed by 7 bases and the J gene end by 7 bases; junction bases not matched to a gene: 10.

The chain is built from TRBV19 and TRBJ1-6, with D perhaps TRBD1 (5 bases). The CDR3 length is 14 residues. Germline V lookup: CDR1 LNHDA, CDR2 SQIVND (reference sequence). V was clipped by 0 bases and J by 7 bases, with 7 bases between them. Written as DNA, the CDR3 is TGTGCCAGTAGTATAGACTCAGGGAATTCACCCCTCCACTTT. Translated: CASSIDSGNSPLHF. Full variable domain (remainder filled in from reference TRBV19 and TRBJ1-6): DGGITQSPKYLFRKEGQNVTLSCEQNLNHDAMYWYRQDPGQGLRLIYYSQIVNDFQKGDIAEGYSVSREKKESFPLTVTSAQKNPTAFYLCASSIDSGNSPLHFGNGTRLTVT.

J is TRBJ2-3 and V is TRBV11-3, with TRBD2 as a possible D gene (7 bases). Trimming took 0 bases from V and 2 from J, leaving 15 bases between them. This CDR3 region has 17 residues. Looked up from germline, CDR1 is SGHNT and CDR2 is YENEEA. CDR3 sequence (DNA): TGTGCCAGCAGCTTAGATTCTGCGGGGGCCAACACAGATACGCAGTATTTT. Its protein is CASSLDSAGANTDTQYF.

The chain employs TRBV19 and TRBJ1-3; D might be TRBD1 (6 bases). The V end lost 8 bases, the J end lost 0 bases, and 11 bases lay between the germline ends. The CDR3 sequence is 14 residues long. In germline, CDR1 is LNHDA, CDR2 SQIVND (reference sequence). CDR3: CASGGWDSGNTIYF. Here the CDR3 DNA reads TGTGCCAGTGGGGGCTGGGACTCTGGAAACACCATATATTTT.

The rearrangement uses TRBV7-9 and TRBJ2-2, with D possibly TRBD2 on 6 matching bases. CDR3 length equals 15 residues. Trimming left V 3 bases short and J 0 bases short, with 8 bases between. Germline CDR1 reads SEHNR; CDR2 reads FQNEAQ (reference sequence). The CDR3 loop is CASSFGRTNTGELFF. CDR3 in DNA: TGTGCCAGCAGCTTCGGGAGAACGAACACCGGGGAGCTGTTTTTT.

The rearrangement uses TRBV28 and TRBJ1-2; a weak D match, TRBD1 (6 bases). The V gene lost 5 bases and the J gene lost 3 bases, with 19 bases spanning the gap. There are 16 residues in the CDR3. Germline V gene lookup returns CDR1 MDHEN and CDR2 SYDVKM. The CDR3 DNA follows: TGTGCCAGCAGTCCCTCCGATTTTAGGGGGTACTATGGCTACACCTTC. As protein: CASSPSDFRGYYGYTF.

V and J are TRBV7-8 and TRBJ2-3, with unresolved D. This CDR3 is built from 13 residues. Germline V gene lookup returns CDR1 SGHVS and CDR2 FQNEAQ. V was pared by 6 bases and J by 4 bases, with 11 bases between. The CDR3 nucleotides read TGTGCCAGCAGTCTTCCCGGAGCAGATACGCAGTATTTT. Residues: CASSLPGADTQYF.

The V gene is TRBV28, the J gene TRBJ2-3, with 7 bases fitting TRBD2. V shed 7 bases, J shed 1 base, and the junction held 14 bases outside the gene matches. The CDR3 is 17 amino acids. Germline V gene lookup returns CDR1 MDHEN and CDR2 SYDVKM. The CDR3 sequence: CASTLQLASAGTDTQYF. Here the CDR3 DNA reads TGTGCCAGCACCCTCCAACTAGCGAGTGCCGGCACAGATACGCAGTATTTT.

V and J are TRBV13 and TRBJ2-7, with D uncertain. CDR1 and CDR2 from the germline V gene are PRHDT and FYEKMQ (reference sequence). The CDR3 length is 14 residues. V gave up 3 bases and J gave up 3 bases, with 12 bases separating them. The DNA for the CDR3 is TGTGCCAGCAGCTTTGTTAGGGAAAGCTACGAGCAGTACTTC. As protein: CASSFVRESYEQYF. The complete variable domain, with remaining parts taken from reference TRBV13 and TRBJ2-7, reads AAGVIQSPRHLIKEKRETATLKCYPIPRHDTVYWYQQGPGQDPQFLISFYEKMQSDKGSIPDRFSAQQFSDYHSELNMSSLELGDSALYFCASSFVRESYEQYFGPGTRLTVT.

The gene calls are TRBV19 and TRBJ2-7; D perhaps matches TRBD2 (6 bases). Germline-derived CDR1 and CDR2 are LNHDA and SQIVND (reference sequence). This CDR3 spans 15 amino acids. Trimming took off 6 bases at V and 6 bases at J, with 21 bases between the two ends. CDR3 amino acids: CASSPMGGPRGEQYF. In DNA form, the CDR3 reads TGTGCCAGTAGCCCAATGGGGGGACCAAGGGGCGAGCAGTACTTC.

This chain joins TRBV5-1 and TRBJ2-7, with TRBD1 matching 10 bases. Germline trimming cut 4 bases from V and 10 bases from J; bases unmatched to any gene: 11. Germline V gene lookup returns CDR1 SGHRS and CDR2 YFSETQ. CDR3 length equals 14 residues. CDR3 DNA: TGCGCCAGCAGCGGCGGGACAGGGGAAACGAAACAGTACTTC. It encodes CASSGGTGETKQYF.

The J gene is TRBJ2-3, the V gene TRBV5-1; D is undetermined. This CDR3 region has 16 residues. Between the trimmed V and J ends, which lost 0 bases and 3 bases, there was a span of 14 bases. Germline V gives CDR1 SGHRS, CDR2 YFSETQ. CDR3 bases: TGCGCCAGCAGCTTGGAGGGCAGAGGCCTTACAGATACGCAGTATTTT. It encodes CASSLEGRGLTDTQYF.

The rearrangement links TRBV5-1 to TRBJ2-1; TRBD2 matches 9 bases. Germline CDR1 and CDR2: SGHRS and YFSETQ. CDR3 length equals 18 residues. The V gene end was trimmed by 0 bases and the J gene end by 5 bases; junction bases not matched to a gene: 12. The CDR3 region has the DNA TGCGCCAGCAGCTTGGTCCCCTTCGGGAGCGGGGGGCACAATGAGCAGTTCTTC. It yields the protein CASSLVPFGSGGHNEQFF.

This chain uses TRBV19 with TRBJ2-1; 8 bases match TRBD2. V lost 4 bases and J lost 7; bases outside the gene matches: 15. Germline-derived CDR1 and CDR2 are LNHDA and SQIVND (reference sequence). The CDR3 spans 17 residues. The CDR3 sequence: CASSNNFGGASSNEQFF. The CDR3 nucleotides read TGTGCCAGTAGTAATAACTTCGGGGGGGCTTCTTCGAATGAGCAGTTCTTC.

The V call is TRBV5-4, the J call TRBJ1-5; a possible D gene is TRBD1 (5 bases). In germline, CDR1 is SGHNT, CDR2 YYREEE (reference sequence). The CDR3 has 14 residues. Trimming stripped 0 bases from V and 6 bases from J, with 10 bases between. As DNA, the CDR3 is TGTGCCAGCAGCTTGGGTCAGGGTGGTCAGCCCCAGCATTTT. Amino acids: CASSLGQGGQPQHF.

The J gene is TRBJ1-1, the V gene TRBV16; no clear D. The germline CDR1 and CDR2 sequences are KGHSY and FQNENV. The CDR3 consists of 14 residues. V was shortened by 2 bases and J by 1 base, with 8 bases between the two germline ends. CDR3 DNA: TGTGCCAGCAGCCAAGCCCCAGGGAACACTGAAGCTTTCTTT. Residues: CASSQAPGNTEAFF.

For the CDR3, the DNA is TGTGCCATCACGGGGGACCTAAATCAGCCCCAGCATTTT. Its protein is CAITGDLNQPQHF. This chain uses TRBV10-3 with TRBJ1-5; possible D gene TRBD1, 5 bases. The germline gives CDR1 ENHRY, CDR2 SYGVKD. This CDR3 is 13 amino acids long. The ends were cut back, 7 bases at V and 4 bases at J, with 11 bases in the middle.

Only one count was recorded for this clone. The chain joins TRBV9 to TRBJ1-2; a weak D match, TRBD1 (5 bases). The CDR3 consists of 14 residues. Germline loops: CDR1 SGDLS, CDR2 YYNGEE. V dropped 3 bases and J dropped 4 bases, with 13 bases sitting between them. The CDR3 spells CASSASSGSYGYTF. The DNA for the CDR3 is TGTGCCAGCAGCGCCTCTTCAGGGAGCTATGGCTACACCTTC.

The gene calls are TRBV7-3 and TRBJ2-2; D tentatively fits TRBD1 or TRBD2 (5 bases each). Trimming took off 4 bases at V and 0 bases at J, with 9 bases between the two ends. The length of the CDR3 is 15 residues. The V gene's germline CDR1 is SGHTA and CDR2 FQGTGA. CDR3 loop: CASSSGTTNTGELFF. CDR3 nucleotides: TGTGCCAGCAGCTCCGGGACCACGAACACCGGGGAGCTGTTTTTT.